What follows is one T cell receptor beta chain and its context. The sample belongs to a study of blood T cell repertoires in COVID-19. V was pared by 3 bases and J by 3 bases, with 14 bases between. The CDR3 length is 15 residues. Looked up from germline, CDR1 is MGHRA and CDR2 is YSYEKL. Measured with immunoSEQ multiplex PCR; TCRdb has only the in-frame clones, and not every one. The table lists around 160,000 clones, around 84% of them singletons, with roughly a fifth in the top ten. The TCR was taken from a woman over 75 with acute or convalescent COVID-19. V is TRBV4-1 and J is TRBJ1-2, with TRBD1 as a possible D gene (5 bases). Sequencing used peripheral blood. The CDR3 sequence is CASSQDIPRDYGYTF. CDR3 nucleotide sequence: TGCGCCAGCAGCCAGGACATCCCCCGCGACTATGGCTACACCTTC.